Following are 18 T cell receptor beta chains from one sample sequenced in a study of cytomegalovirus exposure and HLA in healthy donors. PCR used 60 Vbeta primers and 13 Jbeta primers. Clones were sequenced by immunoSEQ multiplex PCR, and TCRdb holds only the in-frame ones, with some missing. The sample lists about 150,000 clones; around 83% were seen once. The specimen was PBMCs. The receptors were gathered from a woman aged 18-29 years in good health and CMV-seronegative.

This clone was observed a handful of times. V gene TRBV5-5 combines with J gene TRBJ1-4; 7 positions agree with TRBD1. Germline V gives CDR1 SGHKS, CDR2 YYEKEE (reference sequence). The CDR3 covers 16 residues. The junction had 16 bases not matched to a gene; V was cut back by 6 bases and J by 8 bases. The CDR3 region has the DNA TGTGCCAGCACCTCTACAGGGGCCGGCTTGGGGGAAAAACTGTTTTTT. Its translation: CASTSTGAGLGEKLFF.

This chain uses TRBV2 with TRBJ2-3; D is unclear. CDR3 length equals 15 residues. V shed 6 bases and J shed 0 bases, with 13 bases lying between them. The germline CDR1 and CDR2 sequences are SNHLY and FYNNEI. The CDR3 DNA reads as TGTGCCAGCAGCTCCCCATGGGCTAGCACAGATACGCAGTATTTT. Amino acids: CASSSPWASTDTQYF.

Written as DNA, the CDR3 is TGTGCCAGCAGCGCACGAGGGACTAGCGGGCTGATCAAAAACATTCAGTACTTC. Protein: CASSARGTSGLIKNIQYF. The V call is TRBV13, the J call TRBJ2-4; 12 bases are a match to TRBD2. The CDR3 extends over 18 amino acids. J was trimmed by 3 bases and V by 5 bases; bases with no gene match: 11. Germline CDR1 reads PRHDT; CDR2 reads FYEKMQ (reference sequence).

This clone is a singleton in its sample. The V and J genes are TRBV5-8 and TRBJ2-5, with D possibly matching TRBD2 (6 bases). Trimming stripped 3 bases from V and 4 bases from J, with 13 bases between. Germline CDR1 is SGHTS and CDR2 is YDEGEE. The CDR3 covers 14 residues. Written as DNA, the CDR3 is TGTGCCAGCAGCTCCCTGGGACTGGGAGAGACCCAGTACTTC. Residues: CASSSLGLGETQYF.

V gene TRBV25-1 combines with J gene TRBJ2-7; D not certain. Between the trimmed V and J ends, which lost 8 bases and 2 bases, there was a span of 13 bases. Germline values: CDR1 MGHDK, CDR2 SYGVNS. CDR3 length: 13 residues. CDR3 amino acids: CASSLAGAYEQYF. DNA of the CDR3: TGTGCCAGCTCTCTGGCCGGAGCCTACGAGCAGTACTTC.

The genes are TRBV7-9 and TRBJ1-2; a weak D match, TRBD1 (5 bases). This CDR3 comprises 16 residues. CDR1 is SEHNR and CDR2 is FQNEAQ in the germline V gene (reference sequence). Trimming shortened V by 5 bases and J by 4 bases, and 20 bases separated the two germline ends. The CDR3 nucleotides are TGTGCCAGCAGCCCCCCCGGGGGGGGAGTGAGCTATGGCTACACCTTC. It yields the protein CASSPPGGGVSYGYTF.

This chain connects TRBV7-2 to TRBJ2-2; D may be TRBD2 (6 bases). The CDR3 loop spans 16 amino acids. The V and J ends lost 4 bases and 5 bases respectively, with 17 bases between them. Germline values: CDR1 SGHTA, CDR2 FQGNSA. The CDR3 sequence is CASSSPLAGGTGELFF. CDR3 DNA: TGTGCCAGCAGCTCCCCCCTGGCAGGAGGGACCGGGGAGCTGTTTTTT.

This sequence joins TRBV7-2 and TRBJ2-1, with TRBD2 matching 9 bases. This CDR3 comprises 16 residues. The junction had 8 bases not matched to a gene; V was cut back by 7 bases and J by 1 base. Germline values: CDR1 SGHTA, CDR2 FQGNSA. CDR3 residues: CASNGGGARSYNEQFF. CDR3 coding DNA: TGTGCCAGCAATGGCGGGGGGGCCAGGTCCTACAATGAGCAGTTCTTC.

The chain links TRBV7-2 to TRBJ2-7; 10 bases are a match to TRBD1. Losses at the gene ends were 7 bases for V and 3 bases for J; bases not matched to a gene: 9. Germline loops: CDR1 SGHTA, CDR2 FQGNSA. The CDR3 consists of 15 residues. The CDR3 bases are TGTGCCAGCAATCCGGGACAGGGGCTCCTCTACGAGCAGTACTTC. The encoded protein is CASNPGQGLLYEQYF.

The chain uses TRBV7-9 and TRBJ1-1, with D possibly matching TRBD1 (6 bases). Germline assignment: CDR1 SEHNR and CDR2 FQNEAQ (reference sequence). The CDR3 runs to 18 residues. Trimming pared 5 bases from V and 0 bases from J, leaving 22 bases between. CDR3 nucleotide sequence: TGTGCCAGCAGCCCGTCTCCTCGGGACACTGATATGAACACTGAAGCTTTCTTT. Protein product: CASSPSPRDTDMNTEAFF.

V usage is TRBV4-3 and J usage is TRBJ2-2, with TRBD2 matching over 10 bases. The CDR3 spans 17 residues. Germline assignment: CDR1 LGHNA and CDR2 YSLEER. Trimming cost V 3 bases and J 5 bases; bases outside gene matches: 9. Here the CDR3 DNA reads TGCGCCAGCAGCCAGGATTATAGCGGGGGGTGGACCGGGGAGCTGTTTTTT. Amino acids: CASSQDYSGGWTGELFF.

The rearrangement joins TRBV4-2 to TRBJ1-4; D is unresolved. Germline V gene lookup returns CDR1 LGHNA and CDR2 YNFKEQ. CDR3 length equals 12 residues. Trimming took off 5 bases at V and 6 bases at J, with 7 bases between the two ends. In nucleotides, the CDR3 is TGTGCCAGCAGCGAGGATCATGAAAAACTGTTTTTT. Translated: CASSEDHEKLFF.

This chain uses TRBV5-1 with TRBJ2-5, with 14 bases lining up with TRBD2. After removal of 4 bases from V and 5 bases from J, the junction contained 13 bases not matched to a gene. The germline V gene encodes CDR1 SGHRS and CDR2 YFSETQ. The CDR3 runs 18 residues. In nucleotides, the CDR3 is TGCGCCAGCAGCGGCGGACTAGCGGGGGGCAAACTAATGGAGACCCAGTACTTC. It is translated as CASSGGLAGGKLMETQYF.

This chain joins TRBV9 and TRBJ2-3, with D possibly TRBD2 on 5 matching bases. The CDR3 spans 16 residues. The germline V gene encodes CDR1 SGDLS and CDR2 YYNGEE. V was shortened by 4 bases and J by 0 bases, with 15 bases between the two germline ends. The CDR3 is CASSFGAVTSTDTQYF. CDR3 sequence (DNA): TGTGCCAGCAGCTTCGGAGCGGTAACTAGCACAGATACGCAGTATTTT. Full variable domain (remainder filled in from reference TRBV9 and TRBJ2-3): DSGVTQTPKHLITATGQRVTLRCSPRSGDLSVYWYQQSLDQGLQFLIQYYNGEERAKGNILERFSAQQFPDLHSELNLSSLELGDSALYFCASSFGAVTSTDTQYFGPGTRLTVL.

The chain combines TRBV14 with TRBJ2-1, with 11 bases fitting TRBD2. This CDR3 has 16 residues. Germline lookup yields CDR1 SGHDN and CDR2 FVKESK. Trimming cost V 4 bases and J 10 bases; bases outside gene matches: 12. This CDR3 is CASSPTLGSGGAEQFF. CDR3 bases: TGTGCCAGCAGCCCCACGTTGGGTAGCGGGGGGGCGGAGCAGTTCTTC. Drawing the rest from reference TRBV14 and TRBJ2-1, the complete variable domain is EAGVTQFPSHSVIEKGQTVTLRCDPISGHDNLYWYRRVMGKEIKFLLHFVKESKQDESGMPNNRFLAERTGGTYSTLKVQPAELEDSGVYFCASSPTLGSGGAEQFFGPGTRLTVL.

The gene calls are TRBV4-2 and TRBJ1-5; weak D call: TRBD1 (6 bases). There are 15 residues in the CDR3. Trimming stripped 1 base from V and 2 bases from J, with 9 bases between. Germline CDR1 and CDR2: LGHNA and YNFKEQ. CDR3 DNA: TGTGCCAGCAGCCAAGGGGCAGGGGGCAATCAGCCCCAGCATTTT. Translation: CASSQGAGGNQPQHF.

The chain joins TRBV6-1 to TRBJ2-7; TRBD2 matches at 8 bases. The ends lost 2 bases at V and 7 bases at J; junction bases unmatched: 7. The length of the CDR3 is 14 residues. From germline, CDR1 is MNHNS and CDR2 SASEGT. The CDR3 sequence: CASSELAGAGEQYF. The DNA for the CDR3 is TGTGCCAGCAGTGAACTAGCGGGCGCGGGGGAGCAGTACTTC.

CDR3: CASSPILIDTYEQYF. The CDR3 DNA reads as TGTGCCAGCAGTCCTATACTTATAGATACCTACGAGCAGTACTTC. The gene calls are TRBV28 and TRBJ2-7; unclear D gene. CDR1 is MDHEN and CDR2 is SYDVKM in the germline V gene. Trimming left V 5 bases short and J 2 bases short, with 16 bases between. This CDR3 is 15 amino acids long.